The present T cell receptor beta chain was sequenced within a study of cytomegalovirus exposure and HLA in healthy donors. This clone occurred a few times. Its cognate antigen is unknown. The V gene end was trimmed by 10 bases and the J gene end by 0 bases; junction bases not matched to a gene: 6. CDR1 and CDR2 (germline): LNHDA, SQIVND (reference sequence). The CDR3 is made up of 14 amino acids. Whole-study results and caveats: The likely explanation for a cluster of highly shared sequence variants was sequencing artifact. V- and J-gene trimming of TCR beta was linked (in a later analysis) to a missense DCLRE1C variant.

60 Vbeta and 13 Jbeta primers were used in PCR. Using immunoSEQ multiplex PCR, the repertoire was profiled, and TCRdb retains in-frame clones only, with some absent. The sample holds 100,000 to 120,000 clones, about 70% seen once. Sequencing was performed on PBMCs. This receptor was taken from a man aged 25 to 40 in good health and CMV-seronegative. This chain joins TRBV19 and TRBJ1-5; 7 bases agree with TRBD1. In DNA, the CDR3 is TGTGCCACGGGACAGTTCGATAGCAATCAGCCCCAGCATTTT. Translation: CATGQFDSNQPQHF.